The next 8 T cell receptor beta chains were all read from a single sample in a study of blood T cells in healthy people across ages. Sample-barcoded 5' priming and a J-beta primer mix drove a second PCR of roughly 6 to 12 cycles. One entry per CDR3 protein results from TCRdb running MiXCR on the 5' RACE reads. The sample lists 790,000 or so distinct CDR3 sequences; about 46% were seen once. Sequenced input: blood. The source is an elderly man in good health.

This clonotype was recorded many times. This chain links TRBV29-1 with TRBJ2-7; D remains ambiguous. Germline V gives CDR1 SQVTM, CDR2 ANQGSEA. The length of the CDR3 is 12 residues. Here the CDR3 DNA reads TGCAGGGCGTGGGGAAGCTCCTACGAGCAGTACTTC. Protein sequence: CRAWGSSYEQYF.

V is TRBV20-1 and J is TRBJ2-7; D remains ambiguous. Germline V lookup: CDR1 DFQATT, CDR2 SNEGSKA (reference sequence). V was shortened by 6 bases and J by 6 bases, with 15 bases between the two germline ends. The CDR3 contains 12 residues. CDR3 coding DNA: TGCAGTGCGACCCGGACCCGCATCGAGCAGTACTTC. It encodes CSATRTRIEQYF.

This chain links TRBV29-1 with TRBJ2-3; TRBD2 agrees at 8 bases. The CDR3 is 13 amino acids. After removal of 3 bases from V and 3 bases from J, the junction contained 2 bases not matched to a gene. The germline V gene encodes CDR1 SQVTM and CDR2 ANQGSEA. CDR3 region: CSVDCGRTDTQYF. DNA of the CDR3: TGCAGCGTTGATTGCGGGAGGACAGATACGCAGTATTTT.

This clonotype showed up just once. This chain joins TRBV13 and TRBJ2-3; 7 positions match TRBD2. This CDR3 contains 15 residues. V was clipped by 7 bases and J by 0 bases; unmatched bases: 7. Per the germline V gene, CDR1 is PRHDT and CDR2 is FYEKMQ (reference sequence). This CDR3 is CASILSGGSTDTQYF. The CDR3 bases are TGTGCCAGCATCCTTTCGGGAGGCAGCACAGATACGCAGTATTTT.

The genes are TRBV7-2 and TRBJ1-2; D not certain. Germline CDR1 is SGHTA and CDR2 is FQGNSA. Trimming left V 5 bases short and J 6 bases short, with 16 bases between. CDR3 length equals 14 residues. CDR3 amino acids: CASSVRKEGDGYTF. DNA for the CDR3: TGTGCCAGCAGCGTCCGCAAAGAGGGAGATGGCTACACCTTC.

Written as DNA, the CDR3 is TGCGCCAGCAGCTTGGAAGTAGGCGGAACAGATACGCAGTATTTT. It specifies CASSLEVGGTDTQYF. The chain employs TRBV5-1 and TRBJ2-3, with no clear D. V lost 0 bases to trimming and J lost 3 bases, with 11 bases between them. The CDR3 contains 15 residues. CDR1 is SGHRS, CDR2 YFSETQ, per germline.

This CDR3 is CARVSQGVVTDTQYF. The DNA for the CDR3 is TGTGCCAGAGTCTCGCAGGGGGTTGTCACGGATACGCAGTATTTT. The chain couples TRBV6-5 to TRBJ2-3; 7 nucleotides agree with TRBD1. The CDR3 is 15 residues long. J lost 6 bases, V lost 9 bases, and 15 bases had no gene match. The germline CDR1 and CDR2 sequences are MNHEY and SVGAGI.

This clonotype was observed a handful of times. J is TRBJ2-5 and V is TRBV28, with D possibly TRBD2 on 6 matching bases. This CDR3 comprises 15 residues. V lost 5 bases to trimming and J lost 11 bases, with 24 bases between them. Germline V gene data show CDR1 as MDHEN and CDR2 as SYDVKM. In nucleotides, the CDR3 is TGTGCCAGCAGTCTCCCGGGAGTCTCCTACAATGAGCAGTACTTC. Translation: CASSLPGVSYNEQYF.